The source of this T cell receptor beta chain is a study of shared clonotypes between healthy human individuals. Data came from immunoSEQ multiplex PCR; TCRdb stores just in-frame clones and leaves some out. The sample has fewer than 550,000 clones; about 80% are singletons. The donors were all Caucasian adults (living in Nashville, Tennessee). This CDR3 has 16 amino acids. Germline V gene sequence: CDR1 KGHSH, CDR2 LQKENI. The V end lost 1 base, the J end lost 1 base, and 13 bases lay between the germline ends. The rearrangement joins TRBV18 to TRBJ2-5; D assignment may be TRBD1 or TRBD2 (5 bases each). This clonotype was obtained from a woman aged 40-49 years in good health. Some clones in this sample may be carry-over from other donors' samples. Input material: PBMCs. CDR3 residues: CASSPRKGPSQETQYF. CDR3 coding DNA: TGTGCCAGCTCACCACGAAAGGGACCCTCCCAAGAGACCCAGTACTTC.